The clone carrying this T cell receptor (beta chain) was seen more than once but under ten times. Its antigen is as yet unknown. This CDR3 has 16 residues. V shed 6 bases and J 6 bases; nucleotides not matched to a gene: 16. Germline CDR1 and CDR2: KGHSH and LQKENI. This sample is drawn from a study of blood T cells in healthy people across ages. Study information: About one barcoded TCR beta cDNA was captured per two T cells.

Then a second PCR, running roughly 7 to 11 cycles, was carried out with a sample-barcoded 5' primer and a J-beta primer mix. TCRdb reanalysed the 5' RACE reads using MiXCR and keeps one entry per CDR3 protein. The sample contains under 1,100,000 distinct CDR3 sequences, about 25% of which appear only once. The study, taken as a whole, reports: In older individuals, TCR beta diversity per million T cells was lower, falling roughly linearly with age.

Total RNA extracted from each sample amounted to at least 6 micrograms. This sample was also put to use in a study of T cells of mothers and their children.

The rearrangement uses TRBV18 and TRBJ1-2, with 7 bases that match TRBD1. This clonotype was sampled from a girl aged 2 to 9 in good health. Sequenced material: blood. CDR3 bases: TGTGCCAGCTCGAATTCCGGGACAGAGGGAAGAAATGGCTACACCTTC. Its protein product is CASSNSGTEGRNGYTF.